This is a list of T cell receptor beta chains from one sample in a study of blood T cell repertoires in COVID-19. Sequencing was performed with immunoSEQ multiplex PCR; in TCRdb, only in-frame clones are kept and a portion is missing. The profile shows 270,000 or so clones, 80% to 90% of them singletons. Sequenced sample: peripheral blood. These receptors all come from a woman between 25 and 40 years old with COVID-19, enrolled during active disease. The CDR3 runs from the conserved cysteine through the conserved F or W. A D gene is named only where the DNA matches it firmly. Some rows mark clone size as missing; the rest say once, few, many or name a class of expanded clone.

D gene: TRBD1
J gene: TRBJ1-5
V gene: TRBV19
clone size: .
CDR3 DNA: TGTGCCAGTAGGGACAGGGGATTGAATCAGCCCCAGCATTTT
CDR3 protein: CASRDRGLNQPQHF

D gene: TRBD2
J gene: TRBJ2-1
V gene: TRBV7-9
clone size: few
CDR3 DNA: TGTGCCAGCAGCCAGAGCGGGGGCAATGAGCAGTTCTTC
CDR3 protein: CASSQSGGNEQFF

D gene: TRBD1
J gene: TRBJ1-6
V gene: TRBV6-5
clone size: .
CDR3 DNA: TGTGCCAGCAGTTACTCGGAGGACAGGGGGCGTTCACCCCTCCACTTT
CDR3 protein: CASSYSEDRGRSPLHF

D gene: TRBD1
J gene: TRBJ2-3
V gene: TRBV10-3
clone size: once
CDR3 DNA: TGTGCCATCCGGGACAGATGGGATACGCAGTATTTT
CDR3 protein: CAIRDRWDTQYF

D gene: TRBD2
J gene: TRBJ2-1
V gene: TRBV2
clone size: .
CDR3 DNA: TGTGCCTCCCCGGGACTAGCCCCCAATGAGCAGTTCTTC
CDR3 protein: CASPGLAPNEQFF

D gene: .
J gene: TRBJ2-1
V gene: TRBV24-1
clone size: .
CDR3 DNA: TGTGCCACCAGTGACCAAAGGTCAGGCAGGGGCGGCTCCTACAATGAGCAGTTCTTC
CDR3 protein: CATSDQRSGRGGSYNEQFF

D gene: .
J gene: TRBJ1-1
V gene: TRBV19
clone size: .
CDR3 DNA: TGTGCCAGTAGAATGGGGCATGGAACTGAAGCTTTCTTT
CDR3 protein: CASRMGHGTEAFF

D gene: .
J gene: TRBJ2-7
V gene: TRBV7-9
clone size: few
CDR3 DNA: TGTGCCACTTCCCCCAGGGGAGCCGCAAGCTACGAGCAGTACTTC
CDR3 protein: CATSPRGAASYEQYF

D gene: .
J gene: TRBJ2-2
V gene: TRBV12-3/TRBV12-4
clone size: .
CDR3 DNA: TGTGCCAGCAGTTTGACAGCCGCCGGGGAGCTGTTTTTT
CDR3 protein: CASSLTAAGELFF

D gene: .
J gene: TRBJ2-5
V gene: TRBV24-1
clone size: .
CDR3 DNA: TGTGCCACCAGTGATCCGAGTAGCGGCCAAGAGACCCAGTACTTC
CDR3 protein: CATSDPSSGQETQYF

D gene: TRBD2
J gene: TRBJ2-5
V gene: TRBV2
clone size: .
CDR3 DNA: TGTGCCAGCAGTGATCGGACCAGCGGGGTGACCCAGTACTTC
CDR3 protein: CASSDRTSGVTQYF

D gene: TRBD2
J gene: TRBJ2-1
V gene: TRBV5-8
clone size: .
CDR3 DNA: TGTGCCAGCAGCTTAGGACTAGCGGGGGGGTCAGATGAGCAGTTCTTC
CDR3 protein: CASSLGLAGGSDEQFF

D gene: .
J gene: TRBJ2-1
V gene: TRBV19
clone size: .
CDR3 DNA: TGTGCCAGTAGTATAAACGCGGGGGCCTTCTACAATGAGCAGTTCTTC
CDR3 protein: CASSINAGAFYNEQFF

D gene: .
J gene: TRBJ2-7
V gene: TRBV29-1
clone size: once
CDR3 DNA: TGCAGCGTTGATTTCTCGTCGGGGCAGTACTTC
CDR3 protein: CSVDFSSGQYF

D gene: TRBD1
J gene: TRBJ1-5
V gene: TRBV2
clone size: .
CDR3 DNA: TGTGCCAGCAGTCGAGGGCAGGGGGCGAGAGGCAATCAGCCCCAGCATTTT
CDR3 protein: CASSRGQGARGNQPQHF

D gene: TRBD1
J gene: TRBJ2-3
V gene: TRBV29-1
clone size: .
CDR3 DNA: TGCAGCGTTTCCGGGACAGGGCCCCCAGATACGCAGTATTTT
CDR3 protein: CSVSGTGPPDTQYF

D gene: TRBD2
J gene: TRBJ2-1
V gene: TRBV5-1
clone size: .
CDR3 DNA: TGCGCCAGCAGCTTAACTAGCGGCGGATACAATGAGCAGTTCTTC
CDR3 protein: CASSLTSGGYNEQFF

D gene: TRBD1
J gene: TRBJ1-2
V gene: TRBV4-1
clone size: .
CDR3 DNA: TGCGCCAGCAGCCAAGAAAGTCAGGGGGCTAACTATGGCTACACCTTC
CDR3 protein: CASSQESQGANYGYTF

D gene: TRBD2
J gene: TRBJ2-7
V gene: TRBV5-1
clone size: .
CDR3 DNA: TGCGCCAGCAGCTTGGGGGTTGAGGGCCTAGCGGGGGACCCGTGGTACGAGCAGTACTTC
CDR3 protein: CASSLGVEGLAGDPWYEQYF

D gene: .
J gene: TRBJ2-1
V gene: TRBV2
clone size: .
CDR3 DNA: TGTGCCAGCAGTTTCTACCTGAGCTCCTACAATGAGCAGTTCTTC
CDR3 protein: CASSFYLSSYNEQFF

D gene: .
J gene: TRBJ2-2
V gene: TRBV4-1
clone size: .
CDR3 DNA: TGCGCCAGCAGCCACCTCACAGGGTATGCCGGGGAGCTGTTTTTT
CDR3 protein: CASSHLTGYAGELFF

D gene: TRBD2
J gene: TRBJ2-1
V gene: TRBV27
clone size: .
CDR3 DNA: TGTGCCAGCAGTTCCCCTCGACTAGCGGGGTTTTCCAATGAGCAGTTCTTC
CDR3 protein: CASSSPRLAGFSNEQFF

D gene: TRBD2
J gene: TRBJ2-1
V gene: TRBV6-4
clone size: .
CDR3 DNA: TGTGCCAGCAGTGGGCTAGCGGGGAACAATGAGCAGTTCTTC
CDR3 protein: CASSGLAGNNEQFF

D gene: TRBD1
J gene: TRBJ2-7
V gene: TRBV19
clone size: .
CDR3 DNA: TGTGCCAGTAGTGTAGGGACAGGTGCACTCTACGAGCAGTACTTC
CDR3 protein: CASSVGTGALYEQYF

D gene: TRBD1
J gene: TRBJ2-7
V gene: TRBV5-4
clone size: .
CDR3 DNA: TGTGCCAGCAGCTCGCCGGGACAGGGAAACTACGAGCAGTACTTC
CDR3 protein: CASSSPGQGNYEQYF

D gene: TRBD1
J gene: TRBJ1-3
V gene: TRBV5-1
clone size: .
CDR3 DNA: TGCGCCAGCAGCGAGGGACAGTCATCTGGAAACACCATATATTTT
CDR3 protein: CASSEGQSSGNTIYF

D gene: .
J gene: TRBJ2-2
V gene: TRBV21-1
clone size: .
CDR3 DNA: TGTGCCAGCAAATCCGTGGACAGGGGGCGTACCGGGGAGCTGTTTTTT
CDR3 protein: CASKSVDRGRTGELFF

D gene: .
J gene: TRBJ1-3
V gene: TRBV27
clone size: many
CDR3 DNA: TGTGCCAGCAGTTTAGACGGAGGAACTGGAAACACCATATATTTT
CDR3 protein: CASSLDGGTGNTIYF

D gene: .
J gene: TRBJ1-5
V gene: TRBV19
clone size: .
CDR3 DNA: TGTGCCAGTAGTATAGATCCCGACGGGAAACAGCATTTT
CDR3 protein: CASSIDPDGKQHF

D gene: TRBD2
J gene: TRBJ2-7
V gene: TRBV18
clone size: .
CDR3 DNA: TGTGCCAGCTCACCTGGCGGGGGGCCTCCCTACGAGCAGTACTTC
CDR3 protein: CASSPGGGPPYEQYF

D gene: TRBD2
J gene: TRBJ2-3
V gene: TRBV6-1
clone size: once
CDR3 DNA: TGTGCCAGCAGTGAACGGGGTAGCGGGGGGGCCAGTAGCACAGATACGCAGTATTTT
CDR3 protein: CASSERGSGGASSTDTQYF

D gene: .
J gene: TRBJ1-1
V gene: TRBV28
clone size: .
CDR3 DNA: TGTGCCAGCAGTTTATTGAGGGCGGACACTGAAGCTTTCTTT
CDR3 protein: CASSLLRADTEAFF

D gene: TRBD1
J gene: TRBJ2-3
V gene: TRBV18
clone size: .
CDR3 DNA: TGTGCCAGCTCACCGAGGACAGGGGGCACCACAGATACGCAGTATTTT
CDR3 protein: CASSPRTGGTTDTQYF

D gene: .
J gene: TRBJ2-2
V gene: TRBV19
clone size: once
CDR3 DNA: TGTGCCAGTAGTAAGGACAGATCGAACACCGGGGAGCTGTTTTTT
CDR3 protein: CASSKDRSNTGELFF

D gene: .
J gene: TRBJ2-5
V gene: TRBV7-9
clone size: once
CDR3 DNA: TGTGCCAGCAGCTCACTGGGGGGAGCGGGCGAGACCCAGTACTTC
CDR3 protein: CASSSLGGAGETQYF

D gene: TRBD1
J gene: TRBJ1-2
V gene: TRBV4-1
clone size: .
CDR3 DNA: TGCGCCAGCAGCCTGCACGAACAGGGGCGGGATGGCTACACCTTC
CDR3 protein: CASSLHEQGRDGYTF

D gene: .
J gene: TRBJ2-2
V gene: TRBV10-3
clone size: .
CDR3 DNA: TGTGCCATCAGTGGGACACAGAACACCGGGGAGCTGTTTTTT
CDR3 protein: CAISGTQNTGELFF

D gene: .
J gene: TRBJ2-3
V gene: TRBV19
clone size: .
CDR3 DNA: TGTGCCAGTAGTAGACAGACTAGCACAGATACGCAGTATTTT
CDR3 protein: CASSRQTSTDTQYF

D gene: TRBD1
J gene: TRBJ2-6
V gene: TRBV5-1
clone size: .
CDR3 DNA: TGCGCCAGCAGCCCTCGGGACAGGGGGTCATCTGGGGCCAACGTCCTGACTTTC
CDR3 protein: CASSPRDRGSSGANVLTF

D gene: .
J gene: TRBJ2-1
V gene: TRBV7-8
clone size: few
CDR3 DNA: TGTGCCAGCTCAGGGCTGGCAAACAATGAGCAGTTCTTC
CDR3 protein: CASSGLANNEQFF

D gene: TRBD2
J gene: TRBJ2-2
V gene: TRBV4-1
clone size: .
CDR3 DNA: TGCGCCAGCAGCCAAGACTCTAGCGGGGGGCCCGGGGAGCTGTTTTTT
CDR3 protein: CASSQDSSGGPGELFF

D gene: .
J gene: TRBJ2-1
V gene: TRBV2
clone size: .
CDR3 DNA: TGTGCCAGCAAGAGAAGCTCCTACAATGAGCAGTTCTTC
CDR3 protein: CASKRSSYNEQFF

D gene: .
J gene: TRBJ2-7
V gene: TRBV18
clone size: .
CDR3 DNA: TGTGCCAGCTCACCACCCCAGGGGTACGAGCAGTACTTC
CDR3 protein: CASSPPQGYEQYF

D gene: .
J gene: TRBJ1-4
V gene: TRBV7-9
clone size: .
CDR3 DNA: TGTGCCAGCAGCTTAGCACAGGCCTTGGGAGGTGAAAAACTGTTTTTT
CDR3 protein: CASSLAQALGGEKLFF

D gene: .
J gene: TRBJ1-2
V gene: TRBV12-3/TRBV12-4
clone size: .
CDR3 DNA: TGTGCCAGCAGTTTCGGGGTCCCTGGCTACACCTTC
CDR3 protein: CASSFGVPGYTF

D gene: .
J gene: TRBJ1-1
V gene: TRBV1
clone size: .
CDR3 DNA: TGCACCAGCAGCCAAGGGCGGCAGGGTCTGTTCATCAAGACTGAAGCTTTCTTT
CDR3 protein: CTSSQGRQGLFIKTEAFF

D gene: .
J gene: TRBJ1-5
V gene: TRBV21-1
clone size: .
CDR3 DNA: TGTGCCAGCAGCTCTCGGACAGGGGGCTCCAATCAGCCCCAGCATTTT
CDR3 protein: CASSSRTGGSNQPQHF

D gene: TRBD2
J gene: TRBJ2-7
V gene: TRBV7-8
clone size: once
CDR3 DNA: TGTGCCAGCAGCTACCAGCGGGGGGACCGGGAGCAGTACTTC
CDR3 protein: CASSYQRGDREQYF

D gene: TRBD1
J gene: TRBJ1-5
V gene: TRBV5-5
clone size: .
CDR3 DNA: TGTGCCAGCAGCTTGTGGCAGGGGGATCAGCCCCAGCATTTT
CDR3 protein: CASSLWQGDQPQHF